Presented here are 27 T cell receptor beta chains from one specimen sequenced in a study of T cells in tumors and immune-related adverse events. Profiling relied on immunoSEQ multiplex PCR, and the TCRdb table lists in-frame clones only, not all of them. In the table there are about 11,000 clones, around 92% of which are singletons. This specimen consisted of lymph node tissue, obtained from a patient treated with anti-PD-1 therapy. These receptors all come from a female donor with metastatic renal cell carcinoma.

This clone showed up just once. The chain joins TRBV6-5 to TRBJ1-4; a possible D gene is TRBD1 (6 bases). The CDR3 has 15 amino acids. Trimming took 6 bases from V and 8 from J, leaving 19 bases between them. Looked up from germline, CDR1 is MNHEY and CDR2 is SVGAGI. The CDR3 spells CASSPTGGAREKLFF. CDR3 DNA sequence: TGTGCCAGCAGCCCTACGGGGGGGGCGAGGGAAAAACTGTTTTTT.

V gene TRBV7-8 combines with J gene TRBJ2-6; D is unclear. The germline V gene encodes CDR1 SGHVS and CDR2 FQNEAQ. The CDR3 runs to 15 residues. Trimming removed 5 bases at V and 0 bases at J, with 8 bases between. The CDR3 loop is CASSLGPSGANVLTF. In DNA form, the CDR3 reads TGTGCCAGCAGCCTCGGTCCCTCTGGGGCCAACGTCCTGACTTTC.

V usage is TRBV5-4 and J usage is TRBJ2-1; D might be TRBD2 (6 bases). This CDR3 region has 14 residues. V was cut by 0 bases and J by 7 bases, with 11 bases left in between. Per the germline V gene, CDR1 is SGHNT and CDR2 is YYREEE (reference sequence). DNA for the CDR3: TGTGCCAGCAGCTTGGCGGCAGGGAGGAATGAGCAGTTCTTC. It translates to CASSLAAGRNEQFF.

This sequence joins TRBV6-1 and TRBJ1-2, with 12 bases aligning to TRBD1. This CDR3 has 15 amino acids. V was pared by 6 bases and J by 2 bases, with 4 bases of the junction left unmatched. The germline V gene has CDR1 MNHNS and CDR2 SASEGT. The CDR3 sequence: CASRAGTGGNYGYTF. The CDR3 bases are TGTGCCAGCAGGGCGGGGACAGGGGGCAACTATGGCTACACCTTC.

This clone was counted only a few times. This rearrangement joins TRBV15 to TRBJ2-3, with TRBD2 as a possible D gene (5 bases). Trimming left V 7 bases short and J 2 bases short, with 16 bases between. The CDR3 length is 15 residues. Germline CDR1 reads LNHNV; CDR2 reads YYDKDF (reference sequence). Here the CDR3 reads CATKDSSSPTDTQYF. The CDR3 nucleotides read TGTGCCACCAAGGACTCTAGTTCCCCCACAGATACGCAGTATTTT.

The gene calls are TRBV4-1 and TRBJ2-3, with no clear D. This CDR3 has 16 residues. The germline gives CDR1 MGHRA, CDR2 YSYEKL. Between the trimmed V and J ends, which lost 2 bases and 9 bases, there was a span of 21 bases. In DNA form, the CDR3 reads TGCGCCAGCAGCCAATCTAGAGACGGGCTTAGATCAACGCAGTATTTT. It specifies CASSQSRDGLRSTQYF.

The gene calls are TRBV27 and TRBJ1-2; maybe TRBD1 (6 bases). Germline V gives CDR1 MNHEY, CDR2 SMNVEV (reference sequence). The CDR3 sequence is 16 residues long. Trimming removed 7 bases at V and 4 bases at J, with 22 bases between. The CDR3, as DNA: TGTGCCAGCATCCTTAAATGGACAGACTCCGTCTATGGCTACACCTTC. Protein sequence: CASILKWTDSVYGYTF.

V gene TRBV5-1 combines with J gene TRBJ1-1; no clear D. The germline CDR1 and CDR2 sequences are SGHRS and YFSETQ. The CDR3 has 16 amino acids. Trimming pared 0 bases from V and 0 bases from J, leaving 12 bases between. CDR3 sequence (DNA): TGCGCCAGCAGCTTGGCAGCCGGAAGCATGAACACTGAAGCTTTCTTT. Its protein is CASSLAAGSMNTEAFF.

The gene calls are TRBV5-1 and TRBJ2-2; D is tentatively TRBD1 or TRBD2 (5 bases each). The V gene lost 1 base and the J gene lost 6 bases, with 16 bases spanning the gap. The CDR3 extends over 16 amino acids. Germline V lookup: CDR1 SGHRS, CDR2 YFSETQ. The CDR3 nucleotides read TGCGCCAGCAGCTTGAACGGCGCCAGGGAGCCCGGGGAGCTGTTTTTT. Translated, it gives CASSLNGAREPGELFF.

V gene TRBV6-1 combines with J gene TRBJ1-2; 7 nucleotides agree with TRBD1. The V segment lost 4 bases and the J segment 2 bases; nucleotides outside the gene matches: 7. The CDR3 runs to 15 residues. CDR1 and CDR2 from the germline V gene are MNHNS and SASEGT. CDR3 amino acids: CASSAPGDRNYGYTF. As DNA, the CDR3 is TGTGCCAGCAGTGCCCCAGGGGACAGAAACTATGGCTACACCTTC.

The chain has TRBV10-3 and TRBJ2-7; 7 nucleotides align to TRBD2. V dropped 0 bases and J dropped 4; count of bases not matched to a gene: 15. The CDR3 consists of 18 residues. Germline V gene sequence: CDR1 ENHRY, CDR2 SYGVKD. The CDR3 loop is CAISESKASGTSPYEQYF. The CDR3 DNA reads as TGTGCCATCAGTGAGTCAAAGGCCAGCGGGACCAGCCCTTACGAGCAGTACTTC.

The CDR3 here is CASSLDRGSYEQYF. The DNA for the CDR3 is TGCGCCAGCAGCTTGGACAGGGGCTCCTACGAGCAGTACTTC. The genes are TRBV5-1 and TRBJ2-7; TRBD1 matches 7 bases. This CDR3 comprises 14 residues. The V gene's germline CDR1 is SGHRS and CDR2 YFSETQ. Losses at the gene ends were 0 bases for V and 0 bases for J; bases not matched to a gene: 0. Drawing the rest from reference TRBV5-1 and TRBJ2-7, the complete variable domain is KAGVTQTPRYLIKTRGQQVTLSCSPISGHRSVSWYQQTPGQGLQFLFEYFSETQRNKGNFPGRFSGRQFSNSRSEMNVSTLELGDSALYLCASSLDRGSYEQYFGPGTRLTVT.

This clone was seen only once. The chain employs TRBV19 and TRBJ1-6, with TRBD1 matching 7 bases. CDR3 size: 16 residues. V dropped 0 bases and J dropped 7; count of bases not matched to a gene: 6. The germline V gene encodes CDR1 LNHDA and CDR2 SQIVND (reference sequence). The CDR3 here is CASSIDIPGQNSPLHF. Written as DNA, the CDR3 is TGTGCCAGTAGTATAGATATACCGGGACAGAATTCACCCCTCCACTTT.

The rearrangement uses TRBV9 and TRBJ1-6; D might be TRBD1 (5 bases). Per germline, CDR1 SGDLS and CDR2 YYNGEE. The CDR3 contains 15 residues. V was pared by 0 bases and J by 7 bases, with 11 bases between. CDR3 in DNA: TGTGCCAGCAGCGTAGGGGCAGGGAAGAATTCACCCCTCCACTTT. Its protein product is CASSVGAGKNSPLHF.

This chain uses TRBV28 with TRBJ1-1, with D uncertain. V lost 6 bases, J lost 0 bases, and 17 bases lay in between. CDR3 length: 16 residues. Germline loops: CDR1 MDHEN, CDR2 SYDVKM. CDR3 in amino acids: CASSQISFLLNTEAFF. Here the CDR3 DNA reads TGTGCCAGCAGCCAGATCAGTTTCTTGTTGAACACTGAAGCTTTCTTT.

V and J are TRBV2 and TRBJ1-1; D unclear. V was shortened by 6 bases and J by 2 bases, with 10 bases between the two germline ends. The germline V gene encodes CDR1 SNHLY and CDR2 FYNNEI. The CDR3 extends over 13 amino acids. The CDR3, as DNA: TGTGCCAGCAGGGATACACTAAACACTGAAGCTTTCTTT. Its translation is CASRDTLNTEAFF.

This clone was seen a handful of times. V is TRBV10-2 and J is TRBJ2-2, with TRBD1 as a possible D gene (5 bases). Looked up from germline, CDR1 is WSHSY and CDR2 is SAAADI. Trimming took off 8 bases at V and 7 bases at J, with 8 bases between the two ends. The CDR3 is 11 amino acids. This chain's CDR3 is CASLRGGELFF. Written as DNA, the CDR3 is TGCGCCAGCTTAAGGGGCGGGGAGCTGTTTTTT.

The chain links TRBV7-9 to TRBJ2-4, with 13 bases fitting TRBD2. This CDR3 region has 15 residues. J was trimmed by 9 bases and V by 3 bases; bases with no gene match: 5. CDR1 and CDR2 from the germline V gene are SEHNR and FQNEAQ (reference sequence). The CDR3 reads CASSFGTSGIGIQYF. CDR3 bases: TGTGCCAGCAGCTTCGGGACTAGCGGGATCGGCATTCAGTACTTC.

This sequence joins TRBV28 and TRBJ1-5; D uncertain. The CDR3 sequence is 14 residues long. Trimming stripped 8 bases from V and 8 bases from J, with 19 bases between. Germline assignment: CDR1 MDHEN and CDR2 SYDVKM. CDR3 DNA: TGTGCCAGCCGAATGGACCCGTCTCTCAAGCCCCAGCATTTT. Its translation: CASRMDPSLKPQHF.

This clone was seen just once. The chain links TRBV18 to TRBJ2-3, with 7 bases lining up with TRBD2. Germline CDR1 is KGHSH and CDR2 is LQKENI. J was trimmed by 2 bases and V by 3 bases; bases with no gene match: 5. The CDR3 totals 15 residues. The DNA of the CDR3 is TGTGCCAGCTCACCTCTAGCGGTAGACACAGATACGCAGTATTTT. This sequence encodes CASSPLAVDTDTQYF.

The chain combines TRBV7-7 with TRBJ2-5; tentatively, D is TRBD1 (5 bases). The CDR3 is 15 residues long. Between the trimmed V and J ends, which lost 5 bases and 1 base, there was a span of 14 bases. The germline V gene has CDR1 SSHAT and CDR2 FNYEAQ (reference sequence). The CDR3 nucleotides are TGTGCCAGCAGCCCAGGGTTCCAGCTCCAAGAGACCCAGTACTTC. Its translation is CASSPGFQLQETQYF.

DNA of the CDR3: TGTGCCAGCAGCCTGAGCGGGGCTAACTCCTACAATGAGCAGTTCTTC. Protein: CASSLSGANSYNEQFF. The chain joins TRBV7-2 to TRBJ2-1; 7 bases match TRBD2. This CDR3 has 16 residues. Losses at the gene ends were 5 bases for V and 0 bases for J; bases not matched to a gene: 7. The germline CDR1 and CDR2 sequences are SGHTA and FQGNSA.

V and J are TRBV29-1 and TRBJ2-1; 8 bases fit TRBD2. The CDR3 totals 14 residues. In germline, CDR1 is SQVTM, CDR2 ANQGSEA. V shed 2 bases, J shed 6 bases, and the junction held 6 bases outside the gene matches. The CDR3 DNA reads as TGCAGCGTTGAACGGGGGGGGCAGGGCAATGAGCAGTTCTTC. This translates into CSVERGGQGNEQFF.

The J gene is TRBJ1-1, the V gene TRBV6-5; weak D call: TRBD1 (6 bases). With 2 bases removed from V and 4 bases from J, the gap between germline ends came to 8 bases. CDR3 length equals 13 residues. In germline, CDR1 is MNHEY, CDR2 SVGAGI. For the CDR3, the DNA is TGTGCCAGCAGTTACCACAGGGCCACTGAAGCTTTCTTT. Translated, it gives CASSYHRATEAFF.

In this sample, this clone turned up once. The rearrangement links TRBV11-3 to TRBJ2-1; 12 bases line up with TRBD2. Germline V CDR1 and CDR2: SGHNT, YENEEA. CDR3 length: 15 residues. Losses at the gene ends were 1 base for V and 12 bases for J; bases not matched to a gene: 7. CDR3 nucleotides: TGTGCCAGCAGCTTAGGTCTAGCGGGAGGGGTTGGGCAGTTCTTC. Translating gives CASSLGLAGGVGQFF.

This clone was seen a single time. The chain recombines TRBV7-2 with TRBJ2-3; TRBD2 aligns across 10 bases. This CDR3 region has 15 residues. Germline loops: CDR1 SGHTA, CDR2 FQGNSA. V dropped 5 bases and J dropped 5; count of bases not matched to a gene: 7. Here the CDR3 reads CASSQSGGARDTQYF. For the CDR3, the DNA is TGTGCCAGCAGCCAGAGCGGGGGGGCTAGAGATACGCAGTATTTT.

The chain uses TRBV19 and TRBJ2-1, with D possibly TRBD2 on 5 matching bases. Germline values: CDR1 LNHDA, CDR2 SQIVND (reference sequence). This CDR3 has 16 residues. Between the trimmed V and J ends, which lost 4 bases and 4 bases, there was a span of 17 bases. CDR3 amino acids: CASSTRRQPGYNEQFF. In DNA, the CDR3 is TGTGCCAGTAGTACAAGGCGGCAGCCGGGGTACAATGAGCAGTTCTTC.